The next 3 T cell receptor beta chains were all read from a single sample in a study of blood T cell repertoires in COVID-19. Method: immunoSEQ multiplex PCR; TCRdb's copy keeps in-frame clones and lacks some. The sample holds some 170,000 clones, around 80% seen once. Sequencing input: peripheral blood. The receptors were gathered from a woman between 65 and 79 years old with acute or convalescent COVID-19.

J is TRBJ1-2 and V is TRBV5-6; 7 positions agree with TRBD1. V lost 1 base and J lost 7; bases outside the gene matches: 13. This CDR3 has 16 amino acids. CDR1 SGHDT and CDR2 YYEEEE come from the germline V gene. The CDR3 protein is CASSLRTGGRFGGYTF. Here the CDR3 DNA reads TGTGCCAGCAGCTTGAGGACAGGAGGGAGGTTTGGTGGCTACACCTTC.

The V and J genes are TRBV7-2 and TRBJ1-1; tentative D call: TRBD1 (5 bases). The CDR3 loop spans 13 amino acids. Germline values: CDR1 SGHTA, CDR2 FQGNSA. Trimming cost V 0 bases and J 12 bases, with 14 bases left between them. CDR3 loop: CASSLAGEGTSFF. The CDR3 DNA reads TGTGCCAGCAGCTTAGCGGGGGAGGGTACGTCTTTCTTT.

The gene calls are TRBV19 and TRBJ2-1; D is unresolved. V was cut by 6 bases and J by 2 bases, with 14 bases left in between. This CDR3 has 15 residues. CDR1 is LNHDA, CDR2 SQIVND, per germline (reference sequence). In DNA, the CDR3 is TGTGCCAGTAGCTTGGCCGATGGGCCCTACAATGAGCAGTTCTTC. Translated: CASSLADGPYNEQFF.